A single T cell receptor beta chain is shown here with its context. The antigen it recognizes is unknown. The input lacks base qualities; no much larger clone sits a single base away. This specimen belongs to a study of blood T cell repertoires in COVID-19 (dated by TCRdb to the early 2020s). For the study in its entirety: Samples covering the acute and convalescent phases of COVID-19 were provided by collaborators in the United States, Italy and Spain. The prospective study material was composed of cDNA or gDNA derived from T cells, B-cell-depleted T cells, or PBMCs. Deeply sampled blood TCRbeta repertoires from subjects exposed to, actively infected with, or recovered from COVID-19 were included in the dataset. A freely available public database, intended as a resource for researchers studying the immune response to SARS-CoV-2, is where the repertoires were released. The samples were drawn from two sources: the first 160 participants of the ongoing ImmuneRACE study, and over 950 subjects contributed by 6 global collaborators. Nearly every sample came with metadata listing a de-identified subject ID, COVID-19 status, age in years and sex. Where available, HLA class I and class II types were obtained from metadata supplied by the sample provider rather than from assay-based typing.

The collaborating institutions used their own protocols to collect whole blood in K2EDTA tubes. For TCRbeta analysis, collaborator samples were shipped as frozen whole blood, as isolated PBMCs, or as DNA extracted from either sample type. From the cysteine through the phenylalanine, the CDR3 covers 16 amino acids. Kept here is only the CDR3 DNA, which spans 48 bases and is read in frame from base 1. Sequences SGHTA (CDR1) and FQGNSA (CDR2) are obtained from the germline V gene. V is trimmed back by 2 bases and J by 1 base, and the junction contains 7 bases that no gene match accounts for. Broad study findings and their caveats: Clinical and demographic metadata were provided uncurated, with the amount varying by source and participant.

TCRbeta CDR3 regions were amplified from genomic DNA using the immunoSEQ Assay, a bias-controlled multiplex PCR. Concerning the study's data processing: The number of nucleated cells in each sample was estimated by amplification of reference gene primers within the assay. Sequence reads were collapsed and filtered to measure the absolute abundance of every unique TCRbeta CDR3 rearrangement. For each sample, productive Simpson clonality was calculated by taking the square root of Simpson's diversity index across productive rearrangements. This is the immuneACCESS table as TCRdb keeps it, with only in-frame sequences that have V and J called. A part of the clones is gone; compared with another copy, unresolved V genes explain less than half, and the rest is unexplained. That table gives V, J and clone size, and the DNA gave D and trimming. The sample table contains 65,000 to 80,000 clones; only one count was recorded for 87% of them. The ten largest account for 8.3% of the sample.

This TCR was sampled from a man aged 50 to 60 with active COVID-19. Recombination connected TRBV7-2 to TRBJ2-7, with 8 bases aligning to TRBD2. Sequenced input: peripheral blood. The CDR3 region: CASSLKITSGSYEQYF. The sequenced DNA is TGTGCCAGCAGCTTAAAGATTACTAGCGGATCCTACGAGCAGTACTTC.